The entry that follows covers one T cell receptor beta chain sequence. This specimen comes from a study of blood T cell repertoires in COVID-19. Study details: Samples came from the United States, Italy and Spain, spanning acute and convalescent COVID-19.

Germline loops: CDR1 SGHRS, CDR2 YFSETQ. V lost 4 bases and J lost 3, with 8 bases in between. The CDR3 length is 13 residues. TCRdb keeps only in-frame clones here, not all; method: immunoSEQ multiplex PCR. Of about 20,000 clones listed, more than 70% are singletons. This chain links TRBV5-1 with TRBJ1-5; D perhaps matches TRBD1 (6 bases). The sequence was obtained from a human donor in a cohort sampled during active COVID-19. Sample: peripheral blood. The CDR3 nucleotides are TGCGCCAGCAGCCGGGACACCAATCAGCCCCAGCATTTT. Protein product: CASSRDTNQPQHF. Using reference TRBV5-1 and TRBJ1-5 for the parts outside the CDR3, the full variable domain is KAGVTQTPRYLIKTRGQQVTLSCSPISGHRSVSWYQQTPGQGLQFLFEYFSETQRNKGNFPGRFSGRQFSNSRSEMNVSTLELGDSALYLCASSRDTNQPQHFGDGTRLSIL.